The 31 T cell receptor beta chains below come from one sample, sequenced in a study of cytomegalovirus exposure and HLA in healthy donors. Primers included in the PCR were 60 Vbeta and 13 Jbeta primers. The protocol was immunoSEQ multiplex PCR, while the TCRdb copy is restricted to in-frame clones and leaves out a portion. The sample contains about 140,000 clones, 68% of which appear only once. Sequencing used PBMCs. These receptors originate from a man aged 60 to 75 in good health and CMV-seronegative.

The chain links TRBV5-8 to TRBJ1-6, with 7 bases identical to TRBD1. The germline V gene has CDR1 SGHTS and CDR2 YDEGEE. V lost 5 bases, J lost 6 bases, and 8 bases stayed unmatched. This CDR3 has 15 amino acids. The CDR3 spells CASSLGGNGNSPLHF. CDR3 DNA: TGTGCCAGCAGTTTAGGGGGCAACGGTAATTCACCCCTCCACTTT.

This clone was recorded once. This chain uses TRBV29-1 with TRBJ2-7; 7 bases agree with TRBD2. Germline trimming cut 4 bases from V and 1 base from J; bases unmatched to any gene: 10. This CDR3 has 15 amino acids. The germline V gene has CDR1 SQVTM and CDR2 ANQGSEA. As DNA, the CDR3 is TGCAGCGTTGTAACTAGCGAGAAAGGTTCCTACGAGCAGTACTTC. This translates into CSVVTSEKGSYEQYF.

This clone has just a few counts. The J gene is TRBJ1-4, the V gene TRBV6-5, with D possibly TRBD1 on 6 matching bases. This CDR3 has 16 amino acids. Trimming shortened V by 2 bases and J by 7 bases, and 17 bases separated the two germline ends. Germline CDR1 MNHEY, CDR2 SVGAGI. Here the CDR3 reads CASSYRAGAGIEKLFF. In nucleotides, the CDR3 is TGTGCCAGCAGTTACCGGGCGGGGGCGGGAATTGAAAAACTGTTTTTT.

The J gene is TRBJ2-1, the V gene TRBV19, with D possibly TRBD1 on 6 matching bases. CDR3 length equals 13 residues. V lost 2 bases and J lost 5, with 7 bases in between. In germline, CDR1 is LNHDA, CDR2 SQIVND (reference sequence). The CDR3 protein is CASSIRQDNEQFF. The CDR3 region has the DNA TGTGCCAGTAGTATAAGACAGGACAATGAGCAGTTCTTC.

The chain uses TRBV18 and TRBJ1-1; 7 nucleotides match TRBD1. The CDR3 has 16 amino acids. Germline V gene lookup returns CDR1 KGHSH and CDR2 LQKENI. V shed 3 bases and J 3 bases; nucleotides not matched to a gene: 10. The CDR3 reads CASSPLDRVPDTEAFF. CDR3 DNA: TGTGCCAGCTCACCCCTAGACAGGGTACCTGACACTGAAGCTTTCTTT.

This clone has only a few counts. V usage is TRBV19 and J usage is TRBJ2-2; TRBD2 matches at 12 bases. Per germline, CDR1 LNHDA and CDR2 SQIVND (reference sequence). The CDR3 spans 17 residues. V trimming: 7 bases; J trimming: 0 bases; junction bases outside the gene matches: 6. For the CDR3, the DNA is TGTGCCAGTACCGCTAGCGGGAGGGCCCCGAACACCGGGGAGCTGTTTTTT. Encoded protein: CASTASGRAPNTGELFF.

The rearrangement uses TRBV4-1 and TRBJ2-2; 10 nucleotides match TRBD2. The ends lost 1 base at V and 1 base at J; junction bases unmatched: 6. The germline V gene encodes CDR1 MGHRA and CDR2 YSYEKL. The CDR3 is 18 residues long. The CDR3 here is CASSQGLRTSGNTGELFF. CDR3 DNA: TGCGCCAGCAGCCAAGGGCTTAGGACTAGCGGGAACACCGGGGAGCTGTTTTTT.

The rearrangement links TRBV7-3 to TRBJ1-5; D perhaps matches TRBD1 (6 bases). This CDR3 region has 16 residues. Looked up from germline, CDR1 is SGHTA and CDR2 is FQGTGA. Trimming removed 5 bases at V and 4 bases at J, with 18 bases between. CDR3 bases: TGTGCCAGCAGCCTCCTCCGGGGGGCAGGGAATCAGCCCCAGCATTTT. Its translation is CASSLLRGAGNQPQHF.

This sequence joins TRBV10-3 and TRBJ2-3; 9 bases align to TRBD2. This CDR3 spans 17 amino acids. Looked up from germline, CDR1 is ENHRY and CDR2 is SYGVKD. V was clipped by 3 bases and J by 0 bases; unmatched bases: 7. The CDR3 DNA reads TGTGCCATCAGTGACTTCCTAGCGGGATCGAGCACAGATACGCAGTATTTT. Translated, it gives CAISDFLAGSSTDTQYF.

This clone was recorded a few times. This chain links TRBV21-1 with TRBJ2-7; TRBD1 was called by the table and not checked on the DNA. TRBV21-1 is a known pseudogene. The CDR3 is made up of 17 amino acids. The CDR3 DNA follows: TGTGCCAGCAGCAAAGGGCCGGGGCAGGGGTCATGCTACGAGCAGTACTTC. Translating gives CASSKGPGQGSCYEQYF.

This clone appeared once. The chain combines TRBV6-1 with TRBJ2-7; D uncertain. Per germline, CDR1 MNHNS and CDR2 SASEGT. The CDR3 runs to 11 residues. Trimming stripped 9 bases from V and 0 bases from J, with 6 bases between. CDR3 sequence (DNA): TGTGCCAGTTCTTTCTCCTACGAGCAGTACTTC. It specifies CASSFSYEQYF.

This chain links TRBV25-1 with TRBJ2-2; 11 bases map to TRBD2. Germline-derived CDR1 and CDR2 are MGHDK and SYGVNS. The CDR3 has 16 amino acids. V dropped 3 bases and J dropped 7; count of bases not matched to a gene: 7. This chain's CDR3 is CASSDYSGRANGELFF. For the CDR3, the DNA is TGTGCCAGCAGTGACTATAGCGGGAGGGCCAACGGGGAGCTGTTTTTT.

This sequence joins TRBV5-1 and TRBJ2-1, with 9 nucleotides matching TRBD2. J gave up 8 bases and V 0 bases, and 3 bases lay outside the gene matches. Germline-derived CDR1 and CDR2 are SGHRS and YFSETQ. CDR3 size: 14 residues. For the CDR3, the DNA is TGCGCCAGCAGCTTGGACGGCGGGGGGGATGAGCAGTTCTTC. Translating it yields CASSLDGGGDEQFF.

The table lists this clone with a count of one. CDR3 protein: CSVSQALEQFF. As DNA, the CDR3 is TGCAGCGTTAGCCAGGCTCTTGAGCAGTTCTTC. The chain has TRBV29-1 and TRBJ2-1; D remains unclear. Germline CDR1 is SQVTM and CDR2 is ANQGSEA. Trimming stripped 5 bases from V and 9 bases from J, with 11 bases between. CDR3 size: 11 residues.

This chain connects TRBV19 to TRBJ2-5, with D possibly TRBD2 on 5 matching bases. CDR1 is LNHDA, CDR2 SQIVND, per germline (reference sequence). The CDR3 loop spans 14 amino acids. Trimming took 1 base from V and 5 from J, leaving 11 bases between them. CDR3 in DNA: TGTGCCAGTAGTATAGGGTCTACGGGGGAGACCCAGTACTTC. Translated, it gives CASSIGSTGETQYF.

The chain recombines TRBV6-5 with TRBJ1-1; 7 bases fit TRBD1. V gave up 6 bases and J gave up 2 bases; unmatched junction bases: 6. Germline CDR1 reads MNHEY; CDR2 reads SVGAGI. This CDR3 spans 14 amino acids. For the CDR3, the DNA is TGTGCCAGCAGACGCGGGACAGAAAACACTGAAGCTTTCTTT. It is translated as CASRRGTENTEAFF.

The chain recombines TRBV29-1 with TRBJ2-2, with a possible D match to TRBD2 (6 bases). CDR3 length: 15 residues. V lost 6 bases and J lost 6, with 20 bases in between. Germline CDR1 is SQVTM and CDR2 is ANQGSEA. CDR3 DNA sequence: TGCAGCGTCGGGAGCCTGGGGCCAGGGCCCGGGGAGCTGTTTTTT. Protein product: CSVGSLGPGPGELFF.

Points on this clone: An end of the junction differs from the germline gene, which may be a read error. The J gene is TRBJ2-1, the V gene TRBV6-1; 12 nucleotides agree with TRBD1. CDR3 size: 23 residues. In germline, CDR1 is MNHNS, CDR2 SASEGT. CDR3 coding DNA: TGTGCCAGCAGTAAAGCTTCCGGGACAGGGGGCGCTAAGCGGGAGGTATCCTACAATGAGCAGTTCTTC. Translating it yields CASSKASGTGGAKREVSYNEQFF.

The V and J genes are TRBV10-3 and TRBJ1-4; D might be TRBD1 (5 bases). V was pared by 0 bases and J by 2 bases, with 10 bases between. This CDR3 region has 16 residues. Germline CDR1 reads ENHRY; CDR2 reads SYGVKD. CDR3 DNA: TGTGCCATCAGTGAGTCGGGAAGGGGCACTAATGAAAAACTGTTTTTT. Protein product: CAISESGRGTNEKLFF.

The V and J genes are TRBV6-5 and TRBJ1-1; a weak D match, TRBD1 (5 bases). CDR1 and CDR2 (germline): MNHEY, SVGAGI. V lost 0 bases and J 5 bases, leaving 10 bases between the germline ends. The CDR3 contains 14 residues. CDR3 nucleotides: TGTGCCAGCAGTTACTCGGAGCGGGGGACTGAAGCTTTCTTT. This translates into CASSYSERGTEAFF.

The chain has TRBV14 and TRBJ2-3, with 8 bases identical to TRBD2. Germline V CDR1 and CDR2: SGHDN, FVKESK. V lost 2 bases, J lost 2 bases, and 12 bases stayed unmatched. This CDR3 is built from 18 residues. The CDR3, as DNA: TGTGCCAGCAGCCAAAAGAGGAGGGTAGCGGGATTCACAGATACGCAGTATTTT. Residues: CASSQKRRVAGFTDTQYF.

This clone has only a few counts. The chain employs TRBV15 and TRBJ2-5; 9 bases agree with TRBD1. This CDR3 is 16 amino acids long. V lost 5 bases and J lost 3; bases outside the gene matches: 10. Germline CDR1 reads LNHNV; CDR2 reads YYDKDF (reference sequence). The CDR3 region has the DNA TGTGCCACCAGCCCCGACAGGGGGGTTTCCAAAGAGACCCAGTACTTC. It is translated as CATSPDRGVSKETQYF.

This chain joins TRBV11-3 and TRBJ2-3; 10 nucleotides agree with TRBD2. Germline trimming cut 5 bases from V and 6 bases from J; bases unmatched to any gene: 8. The germline V gene encodes CDR1 SGHNT and CDR2 YENEEA. The CDR3 has 15 residues. Here the CDR3 reads CASSLSGRAWDTQYF. CDR3 coding DNA: TGTGCCAGCAGCCTAAGCGGGAGGGCCTGGGATACGCAGTATTTT. Combining the CDR3 with reference TRBV11-3 and TRBJ2-3 gives the whole variable domain EAGVVQSPRYKIIEKKQPVAFWCNPISGHNTLYWYLQNLGQGPELLIRYENEEAVDDSQLPKDRFSAERLKGVDSTLKIQPAELGDSAVYLCASSLSGRAWDTQYFGPGTRLTVL.

The chain recombines TRBV15 with TRBJ1-2; D gene unclear. The CDR3 is 14 residues long. Germline assignment: CDR1 LNHNV and CDR2 YYDKDF (reference sequence). The V end was cut by 1 base, the J end by 2 bases, with 8 bases between. The CDR3: CATSRVPVNYGYTF. The CDR3 DNA is TGTGCCACCAGCAGAGTCCCTGTGAACTATGGCTACACCTTC. Full variable domain (missing parts from reference TRBV15 and TRBJ1-2): DAMVIQNPRYQVTQFGKPVTLSCSQTLNHNVMYWYQQKSSQAPKLLFHYYDKDFNNEADTPDNFQSRRPNTSFCFLDIRSPGLGDTAMYLCATSRVPVNYGYTFGSGTRLTVV.

This clone has a handful of counts. The chain couples TRBV29-1 to TRBJ2-7; D gene unclear. Germline CDR1 SQVTM, CDR2 ANQGSEA. V dropped 3 bases and J dropped 0 bases, with 9 bases sitting between them. The CDR3 is 13 amino acids. The CDR3 coding sequence is TGCAGCGTTGATGCCGGTAGCTCCTACGAGCAGTACTTC. This codes for CSVDAGSSYEQYF.

This chain links TRBV11-2 with TRBJ2-3; D might be TRBD2 (5 bases). CDR1 is SGHAT and CDR2 is FQNNGV in the germline V gene. The CDR3 loop spans 13 amino acids. The V gene lost 8 bases and the J gene lost 2 bases, with 11 bases spanning the gap. This CDR3 is CASLPGNTDTQYF. Here the CDR3 DNA reads TGTGCCAGCCTCCCCGGGAACACAGATACGCAGTATTTT.

The V and J genes are TRBV28 and TRBJ1-1; possible D gene TRBD1, 6 bases. The CDR3 is 12 residues long. The germline V gene encodes CDR1 MDHEN and CDR2 SYDVKM. Trimming pared 6 bases from V and 3 bases from J, leaving 8 bases between. The CDR3 DNA is TGTGCCAGCAGCACAGGGTACACTGAAGCTTTCTTT. Protein product: CASSTGYTEAFF.

This chain uses TRBV5-1 with TRBJ2-2; perhaps TRBD1 as D (6 bases). V lost 0 bases to trimming and J lost 3 bases, with 15 bases between them. The CDR3 covers 17 residues. Germline lookup yields CDR1 SGHRS and CDR2 YFSETQ. CDR3 sequence: CASSLAMGPGDTGELFF. The CDR3 DNA follows: TGCGCCAGCAGCTTGGCTATGGGGCCAGGGGACACCGGGGAGCTGTTTTTT. Complete variable domain (other parts from reference TRBV5-1 and TRBJ2-2): KAGVTQTPRYLIKTRGQQVTLSCSPISGHRSVSWYQQTPGQGLQFLFEYFSETQRNKGNFPGRFSGRQFSNSRSEMNVSTLELGDSALYLCASSLAMGPGDTGELFFGEGSRLTVL.

The chain links TRBV9 to TRBJ2-2, with TRBD2 identical over 9 bases. The CDR3 runs 16 residues. Trimming cost V 4 bases and J 6 bases; bases outside gene matches: 10. CDR1 and CDR2 from the germline V gene are SGDLS and YYNGEE. The chain's CDR3 is CASSYGSGRIAGELFF. The CDR3, as DNA: TGTGCCAGCAGCTATGGGAGCGGGAGGATCGCCGGGGAGCTGTTTTTT.

This clone was seen a single time. The CDR3 reads CASNGLRTDTQYF. Written as DNA, the CDR3 is TGCGCCAGCAATGGACTGCGCACAGATACGCAGTATTTT. The chain is built from TRBV5-1 and TRBJ2-3; maybe TRBD2 (5 bases). The germline V and J ends were trimmed by 6 bases and 1 base, with 9 bases remaining between them. In germline, CDR1 is SGHRS, CDR2 YFSETQ. CDR3 size: 13 residues. The variable domain in full, with the rest retrieved from reference TRBV5-1 and TRBJ2-3, is KAGVTQTPRYLIKTRGQQVTLSCSPISGHRSVSWYQQTPGQGLQFLFEYFSETQRNKGNFPGRFSGRQFSNSRSEMNVSTLELGDSALYLCASNGLRTDTQYFGPGTRLTVL.

The chain links TRBV7-9 to TRBJ2-1; perhaps TRBD1 as D (5 bases). This CDR3 spans 16 amino acids. Germline loops: CDR1 SEHNR, CDR2 FQNEAQ (reference sequence). Between the trimmed V and J ends, which lost 7 bases and 4 bases, there was a span of 20 bases. In DNA, the CDR3 is TGTGCCAGCACGACATCAGGGCACCGTACTTACAATGAGCAGTTCTTC. As protein: CASTTSGHRTYNEQFF.